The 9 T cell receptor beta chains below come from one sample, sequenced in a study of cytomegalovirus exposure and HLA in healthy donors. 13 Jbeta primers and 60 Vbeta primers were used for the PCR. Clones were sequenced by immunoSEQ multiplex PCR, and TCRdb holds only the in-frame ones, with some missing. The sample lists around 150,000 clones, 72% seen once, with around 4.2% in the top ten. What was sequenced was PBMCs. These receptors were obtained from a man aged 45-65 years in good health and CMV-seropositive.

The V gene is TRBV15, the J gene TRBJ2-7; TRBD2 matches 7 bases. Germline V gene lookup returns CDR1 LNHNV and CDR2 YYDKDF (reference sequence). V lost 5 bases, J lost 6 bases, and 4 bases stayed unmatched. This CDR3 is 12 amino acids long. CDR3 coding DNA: TGTGCCACCAGCGGCTGGGGGGGCGAGCAGTACTTC. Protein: CATSGWGGEQYF.

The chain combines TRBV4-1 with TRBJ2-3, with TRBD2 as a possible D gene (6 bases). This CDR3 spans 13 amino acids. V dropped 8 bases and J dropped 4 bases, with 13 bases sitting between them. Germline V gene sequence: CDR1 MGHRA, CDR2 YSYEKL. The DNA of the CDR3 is TGCGCCAGCTCCCGGGGGAAAGCAGATACGCAGTATTTT. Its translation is CASSRGKADTQYF.

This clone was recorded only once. The CDR3 nucleotides read TGTGCCAGTAGAGCCGGCCCCCAACTAGCATCCGAGCAGTTCTTC. Translating gives CASRAGPQLASEQFF. The chain carries TRBV19 and TRBJ2-1; a possible D gene is TRBD2 (6 bases). Looked up from germline, CDR1 is LNHDA and CDR2 is SQIVND (reference sequence). There are 15 residues in the CDR3. V was clipped by 6 bases and J by 10 bases, with 22 bases between them.

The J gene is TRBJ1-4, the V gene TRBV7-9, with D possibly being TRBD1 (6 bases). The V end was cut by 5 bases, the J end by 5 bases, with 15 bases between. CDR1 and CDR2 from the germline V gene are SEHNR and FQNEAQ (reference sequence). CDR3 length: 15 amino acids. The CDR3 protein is CASSLWADRNEKLFF. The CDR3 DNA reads TGTGCCAGCAGCCTCTGGGCGGACAGAAATGAAAAACTGTTTTTT.

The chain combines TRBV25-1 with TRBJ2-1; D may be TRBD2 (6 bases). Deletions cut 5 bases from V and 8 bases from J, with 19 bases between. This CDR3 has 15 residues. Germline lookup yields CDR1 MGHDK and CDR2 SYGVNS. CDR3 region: CASSPGQGGSHEQFF. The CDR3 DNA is TGTGCCAGCAGTCCGGGGCAGGGAGGTTCACATGAGCAGTTCTTC.

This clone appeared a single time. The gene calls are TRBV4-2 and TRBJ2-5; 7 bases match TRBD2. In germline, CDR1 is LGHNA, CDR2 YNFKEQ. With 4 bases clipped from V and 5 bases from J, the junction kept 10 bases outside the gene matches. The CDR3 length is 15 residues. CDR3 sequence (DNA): TGTGCCAGCAGCCTTAAAGACGGGCGGGAGGAGACCCAGTACTTC. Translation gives CASSLKDGREETQYF.

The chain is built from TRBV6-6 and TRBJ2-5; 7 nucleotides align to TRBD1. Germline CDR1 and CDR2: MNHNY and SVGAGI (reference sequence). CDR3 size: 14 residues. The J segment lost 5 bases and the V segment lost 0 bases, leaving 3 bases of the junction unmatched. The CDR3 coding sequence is TGTGCCAGCAGTTACTCCAGACAGGGCGAGACCCAGTACTTC. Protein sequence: CASSYSRQGETQYF.

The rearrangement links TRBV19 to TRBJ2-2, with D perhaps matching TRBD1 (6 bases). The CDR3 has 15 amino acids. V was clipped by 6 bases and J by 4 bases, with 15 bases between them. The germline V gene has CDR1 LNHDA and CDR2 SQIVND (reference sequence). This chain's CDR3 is CASRVDRLRTGELFF. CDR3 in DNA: TGTGCCAGTAGGGTCGACAGGTTGCGCACCGGGGAGCTGTTTTTT.

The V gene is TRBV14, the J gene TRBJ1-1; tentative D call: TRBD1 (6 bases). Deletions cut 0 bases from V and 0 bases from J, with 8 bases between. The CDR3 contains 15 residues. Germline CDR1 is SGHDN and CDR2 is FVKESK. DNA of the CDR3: TGTGCCAGCAGCCAAGACAGGGGCCTGAACACTGAAGCTTTCTTT. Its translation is CASSQDRGLNTEAFF.